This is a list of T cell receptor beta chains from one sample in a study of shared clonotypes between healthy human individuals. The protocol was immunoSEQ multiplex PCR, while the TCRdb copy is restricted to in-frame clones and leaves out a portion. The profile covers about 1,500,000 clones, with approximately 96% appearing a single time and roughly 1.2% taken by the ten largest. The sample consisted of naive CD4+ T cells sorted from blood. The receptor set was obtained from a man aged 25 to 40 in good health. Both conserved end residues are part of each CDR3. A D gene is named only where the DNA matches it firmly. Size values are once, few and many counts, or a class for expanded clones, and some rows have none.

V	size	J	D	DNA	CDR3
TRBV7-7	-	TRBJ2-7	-	TGTGCCAGCAGCCCCTCGAAGGGCCAGACCTACGAGCAGTACTTC	CASSPSKGQTYEQYF
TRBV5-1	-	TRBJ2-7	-	TGCGCCAGCAGCTTAGGGACCAGCGGCTTCTCCTACGAGCAGTACTTC	CASSLGTSGFSYEQYF
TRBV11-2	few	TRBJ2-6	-	TGTGCCAGCAGCTCGGTTCGTGGGGCCAACGTCCTGACTTTC	CASSSVRGANVLTF
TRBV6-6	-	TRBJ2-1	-	TGTGCCAGCGAACCCCCGGGATACAATGAGCAGTTCTTC	CASEPPGYNEQFF
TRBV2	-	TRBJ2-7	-	TGTGCCAGCACGAAGGGGCCCCTAGCCTCCTACGAGCAGTACTTC	CASTKGPLASYEQYF
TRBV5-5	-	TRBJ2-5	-	TGTGCCAGCAGCCGAGGGGGAGGGCCCCAAGAGACCCAGTACTTC	CASSRGGGPQETQYF
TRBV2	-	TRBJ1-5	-	TGTGCCAGCAGTGTTGGGGTTCAGCCCCAGCATTTT	CASSVGVQPQHF
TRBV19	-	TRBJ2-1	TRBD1	TGTGCCAGTAGTATCGCCTTAACCGGGACAGTTAAGTTCTTC	CASSIALTGTVKFF
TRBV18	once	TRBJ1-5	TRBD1	TGTGCCAGCTCACGCGACAGGGAATATCAGCCCCAGCATTTT	CASSRDREYQPQHF
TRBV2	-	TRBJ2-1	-	TGTGCCAGCAGCGAATTACGACAGGTCGGGGTGCAGTTCTTC	CASSELRQVGVQFF